Described below is a single TCR beta chain sequence and its context. What it recognizes is unknown. The junction differs from germline at one of its ends, possibly a read error. The sample belongs to a study of T cell repertoires in cytomegalovirus infection. At the level of the study: Both a matching HLA type and CMV infection were indicated by public TCR beta signatures.

From germline, CDR1 is LGHNT and CDR2 FRNRAP. This CDR3 region has 19 residues. Study findings and constraints: HLA-C-restricted CMV clonotypes gave the most frequent clonotype in two of eight donors. Accumulated public TCR beta family frequency recognized individuals carrying CMV together with the relevant HLA.

One entry per CDR3 protein results from TCRdb running MiXCR on the reads. The table has 6,500 to 9,000 distinct CDR3 sequences, 45% to 50% seen once. The clonotype originates from a human donor in good health (CMV status not recorded). Some clones in this sample may be carry-over from other donors' samples. Specimen: PBMCs, sequenced either directly or after in vitro stimulation (not recorded which). The chain carries TRBV12-5 and TRBJ2-1; D is perhaps TRBD1 (5 bases). The CDR3 DNA is TGTGCTAGTGGGTTGGGGTCGGTAATAGGGGCCGTCCCCTACAATGAGCAGTTCTTC. It specifies CASGLGSVIGAVPYNEQFF.